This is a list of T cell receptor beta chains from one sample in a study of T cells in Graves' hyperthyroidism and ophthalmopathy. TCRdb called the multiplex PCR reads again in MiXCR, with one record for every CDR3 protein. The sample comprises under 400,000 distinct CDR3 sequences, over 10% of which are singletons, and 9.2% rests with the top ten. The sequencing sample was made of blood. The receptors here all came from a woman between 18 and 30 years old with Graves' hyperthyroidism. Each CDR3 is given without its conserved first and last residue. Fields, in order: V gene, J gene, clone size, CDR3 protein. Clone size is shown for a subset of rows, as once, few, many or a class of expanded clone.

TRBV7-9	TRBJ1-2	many	ASSPTIAGSGVGYT
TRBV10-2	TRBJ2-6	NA	ASRAGQGIAGANVLT
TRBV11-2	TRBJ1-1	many	ASRPVGGLGTEAF
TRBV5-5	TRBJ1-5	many	ASSLGQDGGQPQH
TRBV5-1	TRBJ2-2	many	ASSYDGNTGELF
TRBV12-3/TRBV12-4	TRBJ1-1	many	ASSREAGAF
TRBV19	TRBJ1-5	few	ASSIGGQGRQPQH
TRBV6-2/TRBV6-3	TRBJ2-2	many	ASSLGGSANTGELF
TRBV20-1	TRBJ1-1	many	SAREGLNTEAF
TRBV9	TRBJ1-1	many	ASSPQGAGAEAF
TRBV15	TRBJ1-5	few	ATSRGDRDLSNQPQH
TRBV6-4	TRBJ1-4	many	ARPLGAANEKLF
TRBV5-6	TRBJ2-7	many	ASSGRDREYEQY
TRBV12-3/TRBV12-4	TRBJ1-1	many	ASSSPVNTEAF
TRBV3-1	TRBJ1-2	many	ASSQTRDAGYT
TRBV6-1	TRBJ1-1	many	ASRAQGVSEAF